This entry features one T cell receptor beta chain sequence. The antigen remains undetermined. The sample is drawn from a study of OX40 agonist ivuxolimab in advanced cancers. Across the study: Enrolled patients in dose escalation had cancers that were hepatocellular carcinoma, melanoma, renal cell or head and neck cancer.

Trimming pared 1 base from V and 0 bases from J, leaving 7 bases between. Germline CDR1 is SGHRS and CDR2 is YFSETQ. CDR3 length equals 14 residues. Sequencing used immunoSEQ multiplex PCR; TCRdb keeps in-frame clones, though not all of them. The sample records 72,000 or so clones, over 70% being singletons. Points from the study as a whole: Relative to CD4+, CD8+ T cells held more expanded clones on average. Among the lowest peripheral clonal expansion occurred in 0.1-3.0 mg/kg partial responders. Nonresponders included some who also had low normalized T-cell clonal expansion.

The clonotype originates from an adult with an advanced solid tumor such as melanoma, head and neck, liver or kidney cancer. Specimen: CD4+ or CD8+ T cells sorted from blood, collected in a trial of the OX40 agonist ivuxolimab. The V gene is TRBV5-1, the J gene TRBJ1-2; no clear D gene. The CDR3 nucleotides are TGCGCCAGCAGCTTGACCGTCACTAACTATGGCTACACCTTC. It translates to CASSLTVTNYGYTF.